The 14 T cell receptor beta chains reported below all come from one sample, sequenced in a study of blood T cell repertoires in COVID-19. TCRdb keeps only in-frame clones here, not all; method: immunoSEQ multiplex PCR. The table includes 100,000 to 150,000 clones, around four fifths detected once. The sample taken for sequencing was peripheral blood. These receptor sequences come from a man aged 40-50 years with active or convalescent COVID-19.

The V and J genes are TRBV28 and TRBJ1-6, with 7 bases lining up with TRBD1. In germline, CDR1 is MDHEN, CDR2 SYDVKM. The CDR3 runs to 14 residues. V dropped 4 bases and J dropped 10; count of bases not matched to a gene: 7. CDR3 bases: TGTGCCAGCAGTTCGGGACAGCTGGTGTCACCCCTCCACTTT. Amino acid sequence: CASSSGQLVSPLHF.

The chain carries TRBV18 and TRBJ1-3; 7 bases are shared with TRBD1. Germline V CDR1 and CDR2: KGHSH, LQKENI. V was pared by 6 bases and J by 0 bases, with 11 bases of the junction left unmatched. This CDR3 has 17 residues. CDR3 amino acids: CASSGDSPILSGNTIYF. CDR3 DNA: TGTGCCAGCTCTGGGGACAGCCCAATCCTCTCTGGAAACACCATATATTTT.

Only one count was recorded for this clone. The chain is built from TRBV3-1 (or the pseudogene TRBV3-2) and TRBJ2-2, with TRBD1 identical over 10 bases. This CDR3 comprises 16 residues. With V trimmed by 3 bases and J by 4 bases, 5 bases remained unmatched. Per germline, CDR1 LGHDT and CDR2 YNNKEL (reference sequence). The CDR3 sequence: CASSHMGTGATGELFF. CDR3 in DNA: TGTGCCAGCAGCCATATGGGGACAGGGGCCACCGGGGAGCTGTTTTTT.

This sequence joins TRBV5-1 and TRBJ2-5, with D perhaps TRBD2 (6 bases). The V end lost 0 bases, the J end lost 5 bases, and 11 bases lay between the germline ends. Germline V lookup: CDR1 SGHRS, CDR2 YFSETQ. This CDR3 region has 14 residues. The CDR3 DNA follows: TGCGCCAGCAGCTTGGGCGCTAGCGCGGAGACCCAGTACTTC. Protein: CASSLGASAETQYF.

This clone was counted a single time. Here the CDR3 reads CASQRTGGQPQHF. In nucleotides, the CDR3 is TGTGCCAGCCAACGGACAGGTGGTCAGCCCCAGCATTTT. The V and J genes are TRBV19 and TRBJ1-5; the match to TRBD1 covers 7 bases. The junction had 8 bases not matched to a gene; V was cut back by 9 bases and J by 6 bases. The CDR3 totals 13 residues. Germline loops: CDR1 LNHDA, CDR2 SQIVND (reference sequence).

CDR3 in amino acids: CASSLIRGRMAYEQYF. The CDR3 DNA follows: TGTGCCAGCAGCCTGATCAGGGGAAGAATGGCCTACGAGCAGTACTTC. This chain joins TRBV7-3 and TRBJ2-7; a possible D gene is TRBD1 (6 bases). The CDR3 spans 16 residues. V lost 5 bases to trimming and J lost 2 bases, with 19 bases between them. Per the germline V gene, CDR1 is SGHTA and CDR2 is FQGTGA.

The genes are TRBV7-9 and TRBJ2-5, with D maybe TRBD2 (6 bases). Germline values: CDR1 SEHNR, CDR2 FQNEAQ (reference sequence). CDR3 length: 13 residues. V was shortened by 0 bases and J by 4 bases, with 6 bases between the two germline ends. The CDR3 DNA reads as TGTGCCAGCAGCTTAGCGGAGGGAGAGACCCAGTACTTC. This translates into CASSLAEGETQYF.

This sequence joins TRBV5-1 and TRBJ2-7; TRBD1 matches at 8 bases. Germline CDR1 reads SGHRS; CDR2 reads YFSETQ. J was trimmed by 2 bases and V by 4 bases; bases with no gene match: 5. CDR3 length: 14 amino acids. CDR3 nucleotide sequence: TGCGCCAGCAGCGGGTTACAGGGGGCCTACGAGCAGTACTTC. Its protein product is CASSGLQGAYEQYF.

The V call is TRBV21-1, the J call TRBJ1-3; the table names TRBD1, a call not compared with the DNA. TRBV21-1 is a pseudogene locus. This CDR3 is 13 amino acids long. CDR3 sequence: CASSPQGADTIYF. CDR3 coding DNA: TGTGCCAGCAGCCCACAGGGGGCAGACACCATATATTTT.

The chain joins TRBV25-1 to TRBJ1-2, with D possibly TRBD1 on 6 matching bases. Germline CDR1 is MGHDK and CDR2 is SYGVNS. The germline V and J ends were trimmed by 5 bases and 3 bases, with 19 bases remaining between them. The CDR3 runs 16 residues. As DNA, the CDR3 is TGTGCCAGCAGTTCCCTCACGGGGGCGGGGGACTATGGCTACACCTTC. The encoded protein is CASSSLTGAGDYGYTF.

This clone is deemed medium-sized (0.01 to 0.1%). The chain recombines TRBV9 with TRBJ1-5; D uncertain. Trimming cost V 3 bases and J 5 bases, with 12 bases left between them. CDR3 length: 14 residues. Germline CDR1 is SGDLS and CDR2 is YYNGEE. CDR3 nucleotides: TGTGCCAGCAGCGCCTCCGACACTCATCAGCCCCAGCATTTT. Translation gives CASSASDTHQPQHF. The whole variable domain, remainder taken from reference TRBV9 and TRBJ1-5, is DSGVTQTPKHLITATGQRVTLRCSPRSGDLSVYWYQQSLDQGLQFLIQYYNGEERAKGNILERFSAQQFPDLHSELNLSSLELGDSALYFCASSASDTHQPQHFGDGTRLSIL.

The V call is TRBV9, the J call TRBJ2-7; 9 bases map to TRBD1. Germline trimming cut 4 bases from V and 5 bases from J; bases unmatched to any gene: 7. The germline gives CDR1 SGDLS, CDR2 YYNGEE. This CDR3 has 14 amino acids. CDR3 coding DNA: TGTGCCAGCAGCCAAGGGACAGGGAAGGACGAGCAGTACTTC. It codes for CASSQGTGKDEQYF. The full variable domain, with the rest looked up from reference TRBV9 and TRBJ2-7, is DSGVTQTPKHLITATGQRVTLRCSPRSGDLSVYWYQQSLDQGLQFLIQYYNGEERAKGNILERFSAQQFPDLHSELNLSSLELGDSALYFCASSQGTGKDEQYFGPGTRLTVT.

The J gene is TRBJ2-2, the V gene TRBV30; 13 nucleotides match TRBD2. After removal of 5 bases from V and 6 bases from J, the junction contained 9 bases not matched to a gene. The CDR3 covers 16 residues. Germline V gene data show CDR1 as GTSNPN and CDR2 as SVGIG (reference sequence). CDR3 sequence: CAWGRGTSGVAGELFF. The CDR3 DNA reads as TGTGCCTGGGGTCGCGGGACTAGCGGGGTGGCCGGGGAGCTGTTTTTT.

This sequence joins TRBV5-4 and TRBJ1-1; 10 positions agree with TRBD1. CDR1 and CDR2 (germline): SGHNT, YYREEE (reference sequence). V trimming: 3 bases; J trimming: 4 bases; junction bases outside the gene matches: 3. The CDR3 length is 14 residues. The CDR3 spells CASSWDRGSTEAFF. DNA of the CDR3: TGTGCCAGCAGCTGGGACAGGGGTAGCACTGAAGCTTTCTTT.